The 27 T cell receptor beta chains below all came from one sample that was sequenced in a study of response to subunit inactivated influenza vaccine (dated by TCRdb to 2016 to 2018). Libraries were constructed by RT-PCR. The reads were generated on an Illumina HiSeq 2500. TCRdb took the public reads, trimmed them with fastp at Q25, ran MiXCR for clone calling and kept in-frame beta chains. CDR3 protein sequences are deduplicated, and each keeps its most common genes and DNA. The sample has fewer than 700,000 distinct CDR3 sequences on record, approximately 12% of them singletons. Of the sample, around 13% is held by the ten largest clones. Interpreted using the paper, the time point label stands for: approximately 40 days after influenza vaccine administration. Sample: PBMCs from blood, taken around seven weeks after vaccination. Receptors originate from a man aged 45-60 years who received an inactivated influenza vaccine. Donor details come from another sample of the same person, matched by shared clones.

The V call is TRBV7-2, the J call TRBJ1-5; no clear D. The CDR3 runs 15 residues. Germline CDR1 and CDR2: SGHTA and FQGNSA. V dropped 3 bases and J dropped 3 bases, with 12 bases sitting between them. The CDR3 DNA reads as TGTGCCAGCAGCTTTAACGGTAGGAACAATCAGCCCCAGCATTTT. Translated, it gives CASSFNGRNNQPQHF.

In DNA, the CDR3 is TGTGCCAGCAGCTTAAGACAGGGGAGTCAAGAGACCCAGTACTTC. Protein product: CASSLRQGSQETQYF. The V and J genes are TRBV7-8 and TRBJ2-5, with 8 nucleotides matching TRBD1. This CDR3 has 15 amino acids. V gave up 2 bases and J gave up 2 bases; unmatched junction bases: 4. CDR1 and CDR2 from the germline V gene are SGHVS and FQNEAQ.

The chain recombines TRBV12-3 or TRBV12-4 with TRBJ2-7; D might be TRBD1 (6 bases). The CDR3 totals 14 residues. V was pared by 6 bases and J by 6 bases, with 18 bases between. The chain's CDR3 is CASSPGTRKGEQYF. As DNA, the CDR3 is TGTGCCAGCAGCCCCGGGACAAGGAAGGGCGAGCAGTACTTC.

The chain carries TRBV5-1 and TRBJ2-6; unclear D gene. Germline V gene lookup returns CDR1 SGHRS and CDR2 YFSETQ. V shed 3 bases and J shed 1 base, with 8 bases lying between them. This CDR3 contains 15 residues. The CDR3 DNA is TGCGCCAGCAGCTGGGGATCGTCTGGGGCCAACGTCCTGACTTTC. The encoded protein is CASSWGSSGANVLTF.

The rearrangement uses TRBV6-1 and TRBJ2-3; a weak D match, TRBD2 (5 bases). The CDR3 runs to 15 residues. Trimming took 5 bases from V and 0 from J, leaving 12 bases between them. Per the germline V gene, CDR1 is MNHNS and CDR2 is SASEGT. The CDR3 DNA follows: TGTGCCAGCAGTCTGAGGGAGCTTAGCACAGATACGCAGTATTTT. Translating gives CASSLRELSTDTQYF.

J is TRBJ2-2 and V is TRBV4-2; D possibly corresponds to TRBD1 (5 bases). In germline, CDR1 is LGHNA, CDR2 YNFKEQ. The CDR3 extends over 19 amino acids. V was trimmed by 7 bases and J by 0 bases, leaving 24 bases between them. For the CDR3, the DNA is TGTGCCAGCACCAATCCCGTAGGGGTCCCCGGAACGAACACCGGGGAGCTGTTTTTT. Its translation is CASTNPVGVPGTNTGELFF.

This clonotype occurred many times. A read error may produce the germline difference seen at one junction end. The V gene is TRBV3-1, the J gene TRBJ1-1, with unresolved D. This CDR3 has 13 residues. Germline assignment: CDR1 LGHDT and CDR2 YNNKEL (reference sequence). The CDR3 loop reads CASSQGRNTEAFF. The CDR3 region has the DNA TGTGCCAGCAGTCAAGGACGGAACACTGAAGCTTTCTTT. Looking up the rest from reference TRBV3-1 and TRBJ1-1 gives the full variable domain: DTAVSQTPKYLVTQMGNDKSIKCEQNLGHDTMYWYKQDSKKFLKIMFSYNNKELIINETVPNRFSPKSPDKAHLNLHINSLELGDSAVYFCASSQGRNTEAFFGQGTRLTVV.

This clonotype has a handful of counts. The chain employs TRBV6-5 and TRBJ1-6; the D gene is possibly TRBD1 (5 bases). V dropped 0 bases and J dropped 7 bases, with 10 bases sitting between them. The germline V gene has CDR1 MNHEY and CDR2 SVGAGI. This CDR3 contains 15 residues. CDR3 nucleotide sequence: TGTGCCAGCAGTTACTCGACGGGGCGAAATTCACCCCTCCACTTT. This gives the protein CASSYSTGRNSPLHF.

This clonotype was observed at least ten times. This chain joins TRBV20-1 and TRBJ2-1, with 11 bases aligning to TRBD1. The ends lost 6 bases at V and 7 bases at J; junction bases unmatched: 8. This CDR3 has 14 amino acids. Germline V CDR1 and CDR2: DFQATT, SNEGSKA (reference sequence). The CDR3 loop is CSATGTGGLNEQFF. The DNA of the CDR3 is TGCAGTGCGACCGGGACAGGGGGGTTGAATGAGCAGTTCTTC.

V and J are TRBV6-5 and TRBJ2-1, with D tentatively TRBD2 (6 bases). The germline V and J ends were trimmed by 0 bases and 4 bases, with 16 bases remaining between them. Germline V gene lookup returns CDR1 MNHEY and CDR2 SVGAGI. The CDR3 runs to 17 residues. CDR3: CASSYSFSGNLYNEQFF. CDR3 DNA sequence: TGTGCCAGCAGTTACTCTTTTAGCGGTAACCTTTACAATGAGCAGTTCTTC.

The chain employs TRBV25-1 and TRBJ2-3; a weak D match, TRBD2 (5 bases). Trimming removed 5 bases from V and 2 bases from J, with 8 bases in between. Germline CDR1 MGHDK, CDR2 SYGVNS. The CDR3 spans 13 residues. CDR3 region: CASSWRVTDTQYF. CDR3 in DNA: TGTGCCAGCAGTTGGCGGGTCACAGATACGCAGTATTTT.

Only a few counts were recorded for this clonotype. The CDR3 sequence is CASSQDRRRVTSPLHF. CDR3 DNA sequence: TGTGCCAGCAGCCAAGATCGGCGCAGGGTGACTTCACCCCTCCACTTT. The chain links TRBV3-1 to TRBJ1-6, with D possibly TRBD1 on 5 matching bases. CDR3 length: 16 amino acids. V was cut by 0 bases and J by 9 bases, with 15 bases left in between. From germline, CDR1 is LGHDT and CDR2 YNNKEL (reference sequence).

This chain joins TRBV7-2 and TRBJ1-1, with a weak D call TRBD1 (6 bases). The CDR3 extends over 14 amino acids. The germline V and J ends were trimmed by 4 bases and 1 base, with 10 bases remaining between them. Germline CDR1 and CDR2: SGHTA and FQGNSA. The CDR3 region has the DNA TGTGCCAGCAGCTGGGGACACCAGAACACTGAAGCTTTCTTT. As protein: CASSWGHQNTEAFF.

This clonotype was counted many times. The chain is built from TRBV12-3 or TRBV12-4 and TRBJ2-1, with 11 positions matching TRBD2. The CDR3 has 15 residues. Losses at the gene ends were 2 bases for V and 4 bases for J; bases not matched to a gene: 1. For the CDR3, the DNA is TGTGCCAGCAGTTTAACTAGCGGGGGTTACAATGAGCAGTTCTTC. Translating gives CASSLTSGGYNEQFF.

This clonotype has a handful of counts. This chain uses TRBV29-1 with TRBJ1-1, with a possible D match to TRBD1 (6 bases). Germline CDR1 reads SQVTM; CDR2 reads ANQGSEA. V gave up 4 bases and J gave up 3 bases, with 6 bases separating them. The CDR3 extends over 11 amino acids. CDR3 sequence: CSVAGDTEAFF. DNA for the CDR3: TGCAGCGTTGCAGGGGACACTGAAGCTTTCTTT.

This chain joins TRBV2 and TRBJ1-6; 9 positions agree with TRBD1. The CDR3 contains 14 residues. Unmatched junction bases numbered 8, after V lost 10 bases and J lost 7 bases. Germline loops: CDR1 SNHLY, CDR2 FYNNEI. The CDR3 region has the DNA TGTGCCAACGAGGGACAGGGTAGGAATTCACCCCTCCACTTT. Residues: CANEGQGRNSPLHF.

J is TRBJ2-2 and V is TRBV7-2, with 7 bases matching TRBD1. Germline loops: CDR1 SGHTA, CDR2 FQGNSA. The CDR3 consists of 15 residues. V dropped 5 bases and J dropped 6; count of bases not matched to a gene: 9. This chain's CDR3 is CASSIPGQHAGELFF. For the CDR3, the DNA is TGTGCCAGCAGCATACCGGGACAGCATGCCGGGGAGCTGTTTTTT. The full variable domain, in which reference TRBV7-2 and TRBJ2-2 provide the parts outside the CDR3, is GAGVSQSPSNKVTEKGKDVELRCDPISGHTALYWYRQSLGQGLEFLIYFQGNSAPDKSGLPSDRFSAERTGGSVSTLTIQRTQQEDSAVYLCASSIPGQHAGELFFGEGSRLTVL.

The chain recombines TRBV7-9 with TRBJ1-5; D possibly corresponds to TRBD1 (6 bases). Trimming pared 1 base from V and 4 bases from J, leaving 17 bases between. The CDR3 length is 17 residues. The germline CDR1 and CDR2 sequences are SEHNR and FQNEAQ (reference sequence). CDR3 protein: CASSLVGVTGINQPQHF. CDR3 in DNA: TGTGCCAGCAGCTTAGTGGGGGTGACAGGTATAAATCAGCCCCAGCATTTT.

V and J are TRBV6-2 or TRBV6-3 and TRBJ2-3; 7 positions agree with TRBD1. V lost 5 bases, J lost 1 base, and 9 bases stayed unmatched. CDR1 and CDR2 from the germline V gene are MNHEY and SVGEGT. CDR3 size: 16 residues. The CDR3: CASSRQGRSGTDTQYF. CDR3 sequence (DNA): TGTGCCAGCAGTCGACAGGGCCGAAGCGGCACAGATACGCAGTATTTT.

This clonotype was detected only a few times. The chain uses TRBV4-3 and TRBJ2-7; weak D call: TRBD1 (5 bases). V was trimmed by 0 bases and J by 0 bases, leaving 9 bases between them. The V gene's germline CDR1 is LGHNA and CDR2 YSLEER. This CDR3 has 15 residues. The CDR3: CASSQEQESSYEQYF. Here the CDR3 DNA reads TGCGCCAGCAGCCAAGAACAGGAGAGCTCCTACGAGCAGTACTTC.

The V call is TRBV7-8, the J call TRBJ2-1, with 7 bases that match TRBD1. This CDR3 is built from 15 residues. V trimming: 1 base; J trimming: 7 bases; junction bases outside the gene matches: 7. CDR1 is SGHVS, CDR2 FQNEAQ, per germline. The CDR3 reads CASSLETGIWNEQFF. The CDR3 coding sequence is TGTGCCAGCAGCTTAGAGACAGGGATATGGAATGAGCAGTTCTTC.

Here the CDR3 DNA reads TGTGCCATCACCCTAGGCCCGCATCTATACAATGAGCAGTTCTTC. Translation gives CAITLGPHLYNEQFF. The chain employs TRBV10-3 and TRBJ2-1, with D uncertain. Germline CDR1 is ENHRY and CDR2 is SYGVKD. This CDR3 spans 15 amino acids. Trimming left V 7 bases short and J 4 bases short, with 17 bases between.

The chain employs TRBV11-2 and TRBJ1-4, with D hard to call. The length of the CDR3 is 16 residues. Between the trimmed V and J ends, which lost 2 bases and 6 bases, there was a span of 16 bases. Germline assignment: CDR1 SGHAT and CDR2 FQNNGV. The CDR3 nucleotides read TGTGCCAGCAGCTTACTCCGGCCAGGCTCCCATGAAAAACTGTTTTTT. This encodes CASSLLRPGSHEKLFF.

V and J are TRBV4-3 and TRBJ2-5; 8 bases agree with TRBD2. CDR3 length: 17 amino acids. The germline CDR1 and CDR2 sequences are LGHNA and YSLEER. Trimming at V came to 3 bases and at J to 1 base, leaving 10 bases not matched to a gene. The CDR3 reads CASSHYSPSGFQETQYF. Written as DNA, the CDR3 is TGCGCCAGCAGCCACTATTCGCCTAGCGGGTTCCAAGAGACCCAGTACTTC.

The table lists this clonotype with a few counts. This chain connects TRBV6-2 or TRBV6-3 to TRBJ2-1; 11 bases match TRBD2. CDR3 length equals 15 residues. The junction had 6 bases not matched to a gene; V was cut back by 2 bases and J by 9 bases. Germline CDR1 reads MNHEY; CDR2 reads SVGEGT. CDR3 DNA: TGTGCCAGCAGTTACACACTAGCGGGAGCAGGTGAGCAGTTCTTC. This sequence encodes CASSYTLAGAGEQFF.

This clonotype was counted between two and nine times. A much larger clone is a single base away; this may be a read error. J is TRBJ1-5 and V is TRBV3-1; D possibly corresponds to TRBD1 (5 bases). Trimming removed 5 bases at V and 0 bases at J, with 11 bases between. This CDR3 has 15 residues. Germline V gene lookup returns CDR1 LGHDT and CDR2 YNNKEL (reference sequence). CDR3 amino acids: CASSDGGYSNQPQHF. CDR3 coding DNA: TGTGCCAGCAGCGATGGGGGGTATAGCAATCAGCCCCAGCATTTT.

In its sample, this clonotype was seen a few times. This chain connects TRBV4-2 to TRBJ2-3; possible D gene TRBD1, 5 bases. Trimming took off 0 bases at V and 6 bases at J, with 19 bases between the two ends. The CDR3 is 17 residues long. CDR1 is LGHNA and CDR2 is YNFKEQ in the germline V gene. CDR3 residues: CASSQDRGSLGSDTQYF. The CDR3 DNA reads TGTGCCAGCAGCCAAGATAGGGGCAGCCTAGGGTCGGATACGCAGTATTTT.